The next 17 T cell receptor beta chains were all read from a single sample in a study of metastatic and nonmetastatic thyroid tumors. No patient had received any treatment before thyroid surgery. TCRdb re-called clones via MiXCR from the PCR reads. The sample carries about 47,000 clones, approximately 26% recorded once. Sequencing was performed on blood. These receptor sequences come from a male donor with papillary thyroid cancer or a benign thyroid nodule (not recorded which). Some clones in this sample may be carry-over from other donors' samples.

CDR3 DNA sequence: TGTGCCAGCAAGTGGGATAATAGCAATCAGCCCCAGCATTTT. It encodes CASKWDNSNQPQHF. The V and J genes are TRBV2 and TRBJ1-5; D remains unclear. The V gene's germline CDR1 is SNHLY and CDR2 FYNNEI. There are 14 residues in the CDR3. V was clipped by 7 bases and J by 0 bases, with 10 bases between them.

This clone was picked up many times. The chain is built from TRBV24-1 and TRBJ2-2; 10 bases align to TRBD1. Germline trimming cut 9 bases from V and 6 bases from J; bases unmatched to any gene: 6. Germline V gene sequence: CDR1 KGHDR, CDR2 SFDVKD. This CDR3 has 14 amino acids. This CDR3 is CATLGTGEAGELFF. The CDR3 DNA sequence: TGTGCCACCCTGGGGACAGGGGAAGCCGGGGAGCTGTTTTTT.

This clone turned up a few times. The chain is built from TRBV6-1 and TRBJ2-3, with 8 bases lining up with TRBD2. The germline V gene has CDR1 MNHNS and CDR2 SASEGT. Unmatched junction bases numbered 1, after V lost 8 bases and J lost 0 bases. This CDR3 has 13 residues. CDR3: CASGLASTDTQYF. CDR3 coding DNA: TGTGCCAGCGGACTAGCTAGCACAGATACGCAGTATTTT.

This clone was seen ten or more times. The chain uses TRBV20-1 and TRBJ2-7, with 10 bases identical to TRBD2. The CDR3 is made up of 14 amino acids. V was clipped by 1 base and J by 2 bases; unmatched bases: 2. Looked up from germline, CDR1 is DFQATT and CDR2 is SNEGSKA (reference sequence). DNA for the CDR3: TGCAGTGCTAGAGGGACTAGCGGAACCTACGAGCAGTACTTC. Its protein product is CSARGTSGTYEQYF.

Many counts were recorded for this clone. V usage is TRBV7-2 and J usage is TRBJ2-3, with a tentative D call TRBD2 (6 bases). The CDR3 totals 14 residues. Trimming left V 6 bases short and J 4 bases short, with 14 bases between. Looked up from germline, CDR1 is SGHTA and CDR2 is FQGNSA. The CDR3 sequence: CASRSGAGSDTQYF. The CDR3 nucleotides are TGTGCCAGCAGGTCGGGAGCCGGCTCAGATACGCAGTATTTT. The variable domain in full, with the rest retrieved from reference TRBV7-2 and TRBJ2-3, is GAGVSQSPSNKVTEKGKDVELRCDPISGHTALYWYRQSLGQGLEFLIYFQGNSAPDKSGLPSDRFSAERTGGSVSTLTIQRTQQEDSAVYLCASRSGAGSDTQYFGPGTRLTVL.

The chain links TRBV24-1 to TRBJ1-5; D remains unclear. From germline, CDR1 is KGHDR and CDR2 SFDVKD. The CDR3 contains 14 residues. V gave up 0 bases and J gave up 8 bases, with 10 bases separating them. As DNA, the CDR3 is TGTGCCACCAGTGATTTGACGGGGAGAGAGCCCCAGCATTTT. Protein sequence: CATSDLTGREPQHF.

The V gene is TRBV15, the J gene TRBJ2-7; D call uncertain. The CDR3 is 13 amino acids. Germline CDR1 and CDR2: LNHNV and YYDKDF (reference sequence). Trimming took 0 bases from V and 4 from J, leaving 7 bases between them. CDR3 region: CATSRDQKYEQYV. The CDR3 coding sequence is TGTGCCACCAGCAGAGATCAGAAGTACGAGCAGTACGTC.

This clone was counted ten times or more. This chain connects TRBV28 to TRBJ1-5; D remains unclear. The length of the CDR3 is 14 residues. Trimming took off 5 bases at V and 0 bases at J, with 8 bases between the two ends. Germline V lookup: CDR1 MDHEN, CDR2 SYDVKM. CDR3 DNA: TGTGCCAGCAGTAAAACATATAGCAATCAGCCCCAGCATTTT. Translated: CASSKTYSNQPQHF.

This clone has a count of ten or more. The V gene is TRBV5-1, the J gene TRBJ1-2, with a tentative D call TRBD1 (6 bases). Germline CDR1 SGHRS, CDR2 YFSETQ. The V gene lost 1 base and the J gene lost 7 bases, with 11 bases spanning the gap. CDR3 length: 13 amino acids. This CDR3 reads CASSLRGAGGYTF. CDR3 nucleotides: TGCGCCAGCAGCTTGCGGGGGGCGGGTGGCTACACCTTC.

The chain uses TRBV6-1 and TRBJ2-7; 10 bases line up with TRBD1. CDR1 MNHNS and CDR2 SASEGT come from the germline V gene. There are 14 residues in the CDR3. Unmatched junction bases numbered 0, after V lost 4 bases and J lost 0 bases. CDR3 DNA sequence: TGTGCCAGCAGTGGGGACAGGGGCTCCTACGAGCAGTACTTC. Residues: CASSGDRGSYEQYF.

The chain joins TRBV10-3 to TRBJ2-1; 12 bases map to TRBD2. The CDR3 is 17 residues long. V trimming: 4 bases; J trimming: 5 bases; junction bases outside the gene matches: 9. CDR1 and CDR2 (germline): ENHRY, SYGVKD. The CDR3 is CAISAYRTSGIDNEQFF. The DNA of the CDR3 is TGTGCCATCAGTGCTTATAGGACTAGCGGGATTGACAATGAGCAGTTCTTC.

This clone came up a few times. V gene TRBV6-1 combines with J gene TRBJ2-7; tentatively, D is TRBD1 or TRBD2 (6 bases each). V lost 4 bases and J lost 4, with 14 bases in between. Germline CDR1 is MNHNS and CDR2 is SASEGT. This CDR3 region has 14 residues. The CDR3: CASSVTEGGYEQYF. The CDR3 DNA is TGTGCCAGCAGTGTTACAGAGGGGGGTTACGAGCAGTACTTC.

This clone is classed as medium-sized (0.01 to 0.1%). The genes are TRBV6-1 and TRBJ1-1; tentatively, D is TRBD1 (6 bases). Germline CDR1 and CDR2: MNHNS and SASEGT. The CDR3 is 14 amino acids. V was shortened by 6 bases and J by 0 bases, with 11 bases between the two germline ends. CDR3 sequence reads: CASRLTGMNTEAFF. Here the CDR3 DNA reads TGTGCCAGCAGGTTAACAGGGATGAACACTGAAGCTTTCTTT.

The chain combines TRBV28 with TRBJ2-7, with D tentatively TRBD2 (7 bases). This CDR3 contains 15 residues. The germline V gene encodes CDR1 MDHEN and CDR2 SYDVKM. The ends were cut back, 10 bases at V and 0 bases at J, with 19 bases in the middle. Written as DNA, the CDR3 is TGTGCCACCGAGGGGGTGCGGGGGACCTCCTACGAGCAGTACTTC. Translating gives CATEGVRGTSYEQYF.

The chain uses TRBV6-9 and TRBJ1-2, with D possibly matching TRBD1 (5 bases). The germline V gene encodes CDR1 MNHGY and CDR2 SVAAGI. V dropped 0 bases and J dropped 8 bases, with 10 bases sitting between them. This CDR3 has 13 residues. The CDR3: CASSYSDIKGYTF. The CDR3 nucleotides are TGTGCCAGCAGTTATTCGGACATAAAGGGCTACACCTTC.

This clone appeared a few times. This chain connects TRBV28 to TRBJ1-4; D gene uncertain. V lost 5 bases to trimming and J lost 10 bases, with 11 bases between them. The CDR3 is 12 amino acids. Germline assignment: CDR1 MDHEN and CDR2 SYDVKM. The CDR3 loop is CASSPPRGKLFF. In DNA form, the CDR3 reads TGTGCCAGCAGTCCTCCACGGGGAAAACTGTTTTTT.

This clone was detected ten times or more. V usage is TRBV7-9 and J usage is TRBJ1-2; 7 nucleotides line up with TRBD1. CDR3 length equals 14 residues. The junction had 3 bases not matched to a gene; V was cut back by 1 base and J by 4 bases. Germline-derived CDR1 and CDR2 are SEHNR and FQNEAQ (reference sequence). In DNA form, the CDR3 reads TGTGCCAGCAGCTTAGGGAGGGACAGCTATGGCTACACCTTC. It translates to CASSLGRDSYGYTF. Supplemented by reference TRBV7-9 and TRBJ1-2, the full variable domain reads DTGVSQNPRHKITKRGQNVTFRCDPISEHNRLYWYRQTLGQGPEFLTYFQNEAQLEKSRLLSDRFSAERPKGSFSTLEIQRTEQGDSAMYLCASSLGRDSYGYTFGSGTRLTVV.